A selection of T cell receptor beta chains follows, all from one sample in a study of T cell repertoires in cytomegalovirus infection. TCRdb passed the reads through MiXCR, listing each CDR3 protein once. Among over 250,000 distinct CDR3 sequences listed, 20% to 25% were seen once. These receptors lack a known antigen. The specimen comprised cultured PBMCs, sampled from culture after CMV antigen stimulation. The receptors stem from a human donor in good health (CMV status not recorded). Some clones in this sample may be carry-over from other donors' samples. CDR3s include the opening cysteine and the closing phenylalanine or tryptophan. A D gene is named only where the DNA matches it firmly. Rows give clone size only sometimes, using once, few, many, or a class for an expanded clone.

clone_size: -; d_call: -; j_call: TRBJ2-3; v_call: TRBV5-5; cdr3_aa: CATKVWGADTQYF; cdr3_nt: TGTGCCACCAAGGTTTGGGGGGCAGATACGCAGTATTTT
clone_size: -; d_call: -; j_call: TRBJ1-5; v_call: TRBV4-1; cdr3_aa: CASSHPGNNQPQHF; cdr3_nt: TGCGCCAGCAGCCACCCAGGGAACAATCAGCCCCAGCATTTT
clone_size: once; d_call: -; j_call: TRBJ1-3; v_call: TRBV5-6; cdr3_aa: CASSSGTQGTGNTIYF; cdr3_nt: TGTGCCAGCAGCTCAGGGACGCAGGGCACTGGAAACACCATATATTTT
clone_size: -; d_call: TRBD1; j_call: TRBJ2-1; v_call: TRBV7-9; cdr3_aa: CASSSLTGSYNEQFF; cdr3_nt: TGTGCCAGCAGCTCCCTGACAGGGTCTTACAATGAGCAGTTCTTC
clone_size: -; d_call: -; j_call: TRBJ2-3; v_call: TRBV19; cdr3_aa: CASSKPTGSTDTQYF; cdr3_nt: TGTGCCAGTAGTAAGCCGACGGGAAGCACAGATACGCAGTATTTT
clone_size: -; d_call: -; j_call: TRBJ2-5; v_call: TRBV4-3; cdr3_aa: CASSPGGPRETQYF; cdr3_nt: TGCGCCAGCAGCCCTGGCGGTCCCCGGGAGACCCAGTACTTC
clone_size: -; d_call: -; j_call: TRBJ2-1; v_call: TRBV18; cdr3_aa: CASSSGVDNEQFF; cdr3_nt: TGTGCCAGCTCATCGGGGGTGGACAATGAGCAGTTCTTC
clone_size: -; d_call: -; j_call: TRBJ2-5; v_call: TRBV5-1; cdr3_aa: CASSPAGTKFNVETQYF; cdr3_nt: TGCGCCAGCAGCCCGGCCGGGACCAAATTTAATGTAGAGACCCAGTACTTC
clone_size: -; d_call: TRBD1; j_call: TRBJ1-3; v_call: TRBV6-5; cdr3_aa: CASSRTGERNTIYF; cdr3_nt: TGTGCCAGCAGTAGGACAGGGGAGAGAAACACCATATATTTT
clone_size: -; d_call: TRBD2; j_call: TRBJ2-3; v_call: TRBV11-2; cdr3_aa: CASSERFGTSGREDTQYF; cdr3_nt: TGTGCCAGCAGCGAAAGATTCGGGACTAGCGGGAGGGAAGATACGCAGTATTTT
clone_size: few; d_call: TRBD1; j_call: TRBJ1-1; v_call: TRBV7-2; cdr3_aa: CASSFRGRGTEAFF; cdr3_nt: TGTGCCAGCAGCTTCAGGGGGCGGGGAACTGAAGCTTTCTTT
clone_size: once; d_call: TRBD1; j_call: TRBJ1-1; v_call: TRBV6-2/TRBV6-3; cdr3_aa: CASSTWTGGRGVPTEAFF; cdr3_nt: TGTGCCAGCAGTACCTGGACAGGGGGAAGAGGCGTCCCCACTGAAGCTTTCTTT
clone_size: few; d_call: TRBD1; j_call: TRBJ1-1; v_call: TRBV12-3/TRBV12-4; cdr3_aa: CASRQGTNTEAFF; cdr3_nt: TGTGCCAGCAGACAGGGGACGAACACTGAAGCTTTCTTT
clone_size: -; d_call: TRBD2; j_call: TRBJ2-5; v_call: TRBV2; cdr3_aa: CASRPGTSGHYQETQYF; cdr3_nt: TGTGCCAGCAGACCCGGGACTAGCGGTCATTACCAAGAGACCCAGTACTTC
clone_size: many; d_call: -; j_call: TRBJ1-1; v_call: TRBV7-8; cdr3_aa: CASSPRDGMNTEAFF; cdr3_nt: TGTGCCAGCAGCCCGCGGGACGGGATGAACACTGAAGCTTTCTTT
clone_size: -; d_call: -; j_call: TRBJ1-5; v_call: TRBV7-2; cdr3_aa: CASSLGGGRVDQPQHF; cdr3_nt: TGTGCCAGCAGCTTAGGGGGGGGCAGGGTGGATCAGCCCCAGCATTTT
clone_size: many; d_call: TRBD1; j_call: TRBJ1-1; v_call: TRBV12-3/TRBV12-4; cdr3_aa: CASSHGQAMNTEAFF; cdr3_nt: TGTGCCAGCAGTCACGGACAGGCGATGAACACTGAAGCTTTCTTT
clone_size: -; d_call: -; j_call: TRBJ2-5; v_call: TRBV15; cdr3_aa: CATSRDLAWKETQYF; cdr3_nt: TGTGCCACCAGCAGAGATTTGGCATGGAAAGAGACCCAGTACTTC
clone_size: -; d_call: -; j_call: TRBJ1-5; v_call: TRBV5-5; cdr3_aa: CASSWTGPELDQPQHF; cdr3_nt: TGTGCCAGCAGCTGGACCGGGCCAGAATTAGATCAGCCCCAGCATTTT
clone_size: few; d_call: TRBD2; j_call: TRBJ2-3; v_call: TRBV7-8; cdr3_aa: CASSTISGRKDTQYF; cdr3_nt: TGTGCCAGCAGCACGATTAGCGGGAGGAAGGATACGCAGTATTTT
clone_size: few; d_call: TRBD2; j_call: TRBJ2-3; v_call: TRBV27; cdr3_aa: CASKRAGGGTDTQYF; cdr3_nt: TGTGCCAGCAAAAGGGCGGGAGGGGGCACAGATACGCAGTATTTT
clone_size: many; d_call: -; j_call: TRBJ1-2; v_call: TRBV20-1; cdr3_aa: CSARPTGLIKGYTF; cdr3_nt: TGCAGTGCTAGACCCACGGGACTAATCAAGGGCTACACCTTC
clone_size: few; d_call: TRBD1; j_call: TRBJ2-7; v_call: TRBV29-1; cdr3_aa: CSVVGQGAYEQYF; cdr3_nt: TGCAGCGTTGTGGGACAGGGGGCCTACGAGCAGTACTTC
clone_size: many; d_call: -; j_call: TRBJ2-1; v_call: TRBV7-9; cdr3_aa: CASSLVFLTGGASYNEQFF; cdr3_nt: TGTGCCAGCAGCTTAGTATTTCTGACCGGCGGGGCTTCCTACAATGAGCAGTTCTTC
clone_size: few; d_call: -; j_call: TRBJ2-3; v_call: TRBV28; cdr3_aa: CASSPWEGEFDTQYF; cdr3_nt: TGTGCCAGCAGTCCCTGGGAGGGGGAATTTGATACGCAGTATTTT
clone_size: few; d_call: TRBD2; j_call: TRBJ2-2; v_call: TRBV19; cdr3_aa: CASSIVAGGWTGELFF; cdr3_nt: TGTGCCAGTAGTATCGTGGCGGGAGGGTGGACCGGGGAGCTGTTTTTT
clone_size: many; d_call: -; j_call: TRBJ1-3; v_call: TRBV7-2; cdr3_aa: CASSLVVSGNTIYF; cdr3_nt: TGTGCCAGCAGCTTAGTGGTCAGCGGAAACACCATATATTTT
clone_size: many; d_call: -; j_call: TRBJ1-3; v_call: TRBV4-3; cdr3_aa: CASSQDERSGNTIYF; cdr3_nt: TGCGCCAGCAGCCAAGATGAAAGATCTGGAAACACCATATATTTT
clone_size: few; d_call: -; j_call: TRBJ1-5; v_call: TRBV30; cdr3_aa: CAWSPRTGRGFSNQPQHF; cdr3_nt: TGTGCCTGGAGCCCTCGTACAGGGCGTGGATTTAGCAATCAGCCCCAGCATTTT
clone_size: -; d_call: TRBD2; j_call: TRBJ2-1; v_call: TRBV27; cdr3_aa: CASSRGTSGTNEQFF; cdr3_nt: TGTGCCAGCAGTAGGGGGACTAGCGGGACCAATGAGCAGTTCTTC
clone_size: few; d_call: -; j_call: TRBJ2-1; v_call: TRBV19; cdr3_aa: CASSILTYNEQFF; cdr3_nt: TGTGCCAGTAGTATACTGACCTACAATGAGCAGTTCTTC
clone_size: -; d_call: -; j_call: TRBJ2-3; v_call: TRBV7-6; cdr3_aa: CASSLATSTDTQYF; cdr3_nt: TGTGCCAGCAGCTTAGCCACGTCCACAGATACGCAGTATTTT
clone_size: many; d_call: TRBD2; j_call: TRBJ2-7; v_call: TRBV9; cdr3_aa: CASSISGLAGVYEQYF; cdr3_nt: TGTGCCAGCAGCATATCGGGACTAGCGGGAGTCTACGAGCAGTACTTC